Here is one TCR beta chain with its context. Ten or more counts support this clonotype. The antigen it recognizes is unknown. No base quality values were provided; no much bigger clone lies one nucleotide off. Moderately to severely active disease, a Clinical Activity Score of at least 3, a NOSPECS grade of at least 4, and a duration under 3 months were present in ophthalmopathy patients. Exclusion was applied to patients with uncontrolled infections, other autoimmune diseases, pregnancy or lactation. Diagnoses were established on the basis of clinical symptoms, serum thyroxine and TRAb, thyroid ultrasound, and orbital computed tomography. Ficoll-Paque density gradient centrifugation was used to isolate PBMCs from 10 ml of fresh peripheral blood. Trizol reagent was used to extract total RNA, and RNA quality was then checked on an Agilent 2100 Bioanalyzer. The TCR beta CDR3 regions were amplified from RNA transcripts. The TCR CDR3 was subjected to a first round of RT-PCR using the HTBI primer set and the Qiagen OneStep RT-PCR kit. Libraries were constructed in a second round of multiplex PCR, after which size selection and purification were performed. Sequencing of the libraries was done on an Illumina HiSeq2000 using paired-end 100 bp reads. The published analysis was carried out like this. Raw data were processed with SOAPnuke, discarding reads with adapters, uncalled bases, mean Phred below 15, or no exact constant-primer or identifier match. High-quality paired reads were merged using COPE v1.2.5, and each unique nucleotide sequence was defined as a clonotype. MiTCR v1.1 was used to align the clonotypes against IMGT TRBV, TRBD and TRBJ reference segments. The analysis included only V-J combinations with a frequency above 0.0001, which together covered around 99% of the repertoires. A TCS score was defined as the ratio between F50 (clonal expansion) and ExV (chaos), using BLOSUM62-based TCRdist between CDR3 peptides within each V-J. Welch's t-statistics and random forest reduced 514 V-J features to about 13, which were used in a naive Bayes classifier (R e1071). TCRdb reanalyzed the raw reads on its own, using fastp at Q25 for trimming and MiXCR for clone calling, and kept in-frame beta chains. One record per CDR3 amino acid sequence lists the most common genes and DNA. The authors' filters were not applied to this entry. This sample lists approximately 380,000 distinct CDR3 sequences; approximately 17% were detected once. The ten largest clones capture 40% of the sample.

The entry originates in a study of T cells in Graves' hyperthyroidism and ophthalmopathy (dated by TCRdb to about 2019). In terms of the full investigation: Peripheral blood samples were taken at initial diagnosis, before any treatment was given. According to the paper, TCR Vbeta CDR3 sequencing was carried out on 120 to 150 peripheral blood samples, which came from fewer than 50 ophthalmopathy, around 75 hyperthyroidism and approximately 17 progressor patients. To identify distinguishing TCR V-J signatures, a discovery cohort of around 100 patients was used, comprising 40 to 45 with Graves' ophthalmopathy and 55 to 65 with stable Graves' hyperthyroidism. In more than 5 Graves' hyperthyroidism patients, the study also compared T-cell repertoires from thyroid tissue with T-cell repertoires from blood. Whether ophthalmopathy could be predicted prospectively was tested in an independent validation cohort made up of some 20 hyperthyroidism patients plus 17 patients who later progressed to ophthalmopathy. Once sampling was done, hyperthyroidism patients were given methimazole at a starting dose of 30 mg daily, whereas ophthalmopathy patients were given high-dose intravenous methylprednisolone. The approximately 100 discovery patients were divided at random into training and test sets in a 7:3 ratio.

On the study overall, not on this receptor specifically: During validation, the model predicted progression to ophthalmopathy a median of around 6 months ahead of onset, with around 70% sensitivity and roughly 75% specificity. Ophthalmopathy was separated from stable hyperthyroidism by a 13 V-J signature model, with approximately 85% sensitivity and approximately 84% specificity obtained in cross-validation and 80%/75% obtained in testing. Most expanded thyroid clonotypes (frequency above 0.001) were also found in blood, which suggests that blood repertoires may mirror thyroid immune responses. Sample size was not statistically predetermined, and blinding of investigators to group allocation was not performed.

Trimming takes 3 bases off V and 5 bases off J; junction bases not matched to a gene: 6. Counted from cysteine to phenylalanine, this CDR3 has 15 amino acids. Only CDR3 DNA is held: 45 bases, read in frame from base 1. CDR1 and CDR2 are read off the germline V gene as SGHAT and FQNNGV. Sequencing was done on a sample of blood. The sequence links TRBV11-2 to TRBJ1-1, with 10 bases aligning to TRBD1. The clonotype was recovered from a man aged 18 to 29 with Graves' ophthalmopathy. The CDR3 is CASSFRQGALTEAFF. The sequence in DNA is TGTGCCAGCAGCTTTCGACAGGGGGCTTTGACTGAAGCTTTCTTT. Where the CDR3 stops, the reference TRBV11-2 and TRBJ1-1 genes take over; the full variable domain is EAGVAQSPRYKIIEKRQSVAFWCNPISGHATLYWYQQILGQGPKLLIQFQNNGVVDDSQLPKDRFSAERLKGVDSTLKIQPAKLEDSAVYLCASSFRQGALTEAFFGQGTRLTVV.